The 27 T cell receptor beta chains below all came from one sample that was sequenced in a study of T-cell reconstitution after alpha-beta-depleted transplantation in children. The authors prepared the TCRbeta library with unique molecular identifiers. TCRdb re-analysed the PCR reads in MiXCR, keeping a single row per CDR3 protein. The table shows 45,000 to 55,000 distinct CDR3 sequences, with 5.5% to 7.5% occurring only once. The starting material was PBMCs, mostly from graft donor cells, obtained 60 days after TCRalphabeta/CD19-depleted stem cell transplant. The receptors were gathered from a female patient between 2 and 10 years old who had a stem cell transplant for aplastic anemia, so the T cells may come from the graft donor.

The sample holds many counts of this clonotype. Here the CDR3 reads CASSPGTLLNTGELFF. The CDR3, as DNA: TGTGCCAGCAGTCCCGGGACCCTCCTTAACACCGGGGAGCTGTTTTTT. V usage is TRBV2 and J usage is TRBJ2-2; either TRBD1 or TRBD2 may supply D (5 bases each). Trimming stripped 5 bases from V and 2 bases from J, with 15 bases between. The germline V gene has CDR1 SNHLY and CDR2 FYNNEI. The CDR3 loop spans 16 amino acids.

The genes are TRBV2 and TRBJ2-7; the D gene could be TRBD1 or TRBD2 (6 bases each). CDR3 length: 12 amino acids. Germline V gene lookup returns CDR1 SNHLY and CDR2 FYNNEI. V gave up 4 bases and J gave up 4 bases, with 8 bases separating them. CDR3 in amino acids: CASSGRGYEQYF. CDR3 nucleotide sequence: TGTGCCAGCAGTGGGAGGGGGTACGAGCAGTACTTC.

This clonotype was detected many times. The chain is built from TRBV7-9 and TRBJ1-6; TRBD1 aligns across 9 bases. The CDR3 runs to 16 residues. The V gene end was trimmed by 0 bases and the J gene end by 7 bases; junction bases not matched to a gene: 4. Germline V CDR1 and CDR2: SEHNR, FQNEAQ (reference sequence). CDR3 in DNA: TGTGCCAGCAGCTTAGCACAGGGGGCGAGGAATTCACCCCTCCACTTT. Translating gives CASSLAQGARNSPLHF. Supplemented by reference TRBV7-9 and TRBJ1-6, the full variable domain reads DTGVSQNPRHKITKRGQNVTFRCDPISEHNRLYWYRQTLGQGPEFLTYFQNEAQLEKSRLLSDRFSAERPKGSFSTLEIQRTEQGDSAMYLCASSLAQGARNSPLHFGNGTRLTVT.

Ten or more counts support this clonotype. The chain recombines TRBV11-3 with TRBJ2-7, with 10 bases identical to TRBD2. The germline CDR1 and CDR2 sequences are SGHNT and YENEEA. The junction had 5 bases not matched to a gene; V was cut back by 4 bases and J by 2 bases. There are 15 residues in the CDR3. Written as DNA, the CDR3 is TGTGCCAGCAGCTCCGGACTAGCGGCTACCTACGAGCAGTACTTC. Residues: CASSSGLAATYEQYF.

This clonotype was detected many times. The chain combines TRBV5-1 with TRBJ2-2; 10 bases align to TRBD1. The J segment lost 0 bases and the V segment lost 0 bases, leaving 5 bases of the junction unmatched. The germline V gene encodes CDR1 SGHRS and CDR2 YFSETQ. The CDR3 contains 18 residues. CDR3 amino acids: CASSLVDRGPANTGELFF. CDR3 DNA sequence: TGCGCCAGCAGCTTGGTCGACAGGGGGCCGGCGAACACCGGGGAGCTGTTTTTT. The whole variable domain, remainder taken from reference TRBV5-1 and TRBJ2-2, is KAGVTQTPRYLIKTRGQQVTLSCSPISGHRSVSWYQQTPGQGLQFLFEYFSETQRNKGNFPGRFSGRQFSNSRSEMNVSTLELGDSALYLCASSLVDRGPANTGELFFGEGSRLTVL.

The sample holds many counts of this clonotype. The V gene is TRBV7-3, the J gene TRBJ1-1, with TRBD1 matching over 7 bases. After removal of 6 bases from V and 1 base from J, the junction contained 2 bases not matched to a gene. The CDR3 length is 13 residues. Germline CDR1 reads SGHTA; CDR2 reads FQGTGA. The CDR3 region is CASRRDRNTEAFF. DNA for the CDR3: TGTGCCAGCAGGAGGGACAGGAACACTGAAGCTTTCTTT.

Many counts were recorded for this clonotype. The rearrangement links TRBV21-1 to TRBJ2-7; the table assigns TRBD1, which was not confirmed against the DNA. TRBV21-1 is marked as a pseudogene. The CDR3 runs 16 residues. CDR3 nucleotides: TGTGCCAGCAGCCTGACAGGGGGCGTGAGCTCCTACGAGCAGTACTTC. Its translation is CASSLTGGVSSYEQYF.

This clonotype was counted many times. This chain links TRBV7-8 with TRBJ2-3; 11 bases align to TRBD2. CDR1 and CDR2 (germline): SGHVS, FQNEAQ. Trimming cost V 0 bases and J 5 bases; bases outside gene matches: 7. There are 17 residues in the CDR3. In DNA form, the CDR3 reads TGTGCCAGCAGCTTAGCCCTAGGCCTAGCGGGGGGAGATACGCAGTATTTT. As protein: CASSLALGLAGGDTQYF.

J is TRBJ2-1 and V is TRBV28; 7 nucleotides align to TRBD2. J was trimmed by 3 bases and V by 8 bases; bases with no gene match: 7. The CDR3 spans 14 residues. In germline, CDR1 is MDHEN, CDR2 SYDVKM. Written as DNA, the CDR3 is TGTGCCAGCGGGGCTAGCGGAAGCTACAATGAGCAGTTCTTC. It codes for CASGASGSYNEQFF.

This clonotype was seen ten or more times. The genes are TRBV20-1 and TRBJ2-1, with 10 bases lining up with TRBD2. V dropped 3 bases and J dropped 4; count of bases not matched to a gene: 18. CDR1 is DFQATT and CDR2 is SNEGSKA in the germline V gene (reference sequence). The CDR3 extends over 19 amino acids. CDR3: CSASSTLAGDAALYNEQFF. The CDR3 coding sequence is TGCAGTGCTAGCAGCACCCTAGCGGGGGACGCCGCCTTATACAATGAGCAGTTCTTC.

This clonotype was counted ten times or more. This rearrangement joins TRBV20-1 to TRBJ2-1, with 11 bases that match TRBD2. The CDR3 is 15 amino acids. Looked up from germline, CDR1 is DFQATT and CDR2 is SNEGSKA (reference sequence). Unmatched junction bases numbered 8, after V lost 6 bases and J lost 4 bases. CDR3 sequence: CSAAKTSGAYNEQFF. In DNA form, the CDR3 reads TGCAGTGCGGCCAAGACTAGCGGGGCGTACAATGAGCAGTTCTTC.

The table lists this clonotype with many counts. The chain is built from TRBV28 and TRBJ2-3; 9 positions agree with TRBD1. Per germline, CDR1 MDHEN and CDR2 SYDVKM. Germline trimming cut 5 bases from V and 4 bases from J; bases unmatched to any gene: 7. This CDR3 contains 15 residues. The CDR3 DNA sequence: TGTGCCAGCAGTGGCCGGGACAGGGACCCAGATACGCAGTATTTT. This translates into CASSGRDRDPDTQYF.

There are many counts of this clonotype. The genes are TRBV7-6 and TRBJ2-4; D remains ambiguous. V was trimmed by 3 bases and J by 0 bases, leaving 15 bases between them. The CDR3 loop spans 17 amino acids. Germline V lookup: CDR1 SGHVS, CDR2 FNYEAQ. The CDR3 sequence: CASSFELPTLAKNIQYF. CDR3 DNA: TGTGCCAGCAGCTTCGAACTCCCCACGCTAGCCAAAAACATTCAGTACTTC.

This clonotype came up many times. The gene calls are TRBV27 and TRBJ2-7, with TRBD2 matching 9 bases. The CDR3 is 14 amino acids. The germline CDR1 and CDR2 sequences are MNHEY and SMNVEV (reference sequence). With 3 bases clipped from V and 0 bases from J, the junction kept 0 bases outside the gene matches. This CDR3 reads CASSLTSGSYEQYF. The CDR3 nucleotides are TGTGCCAGCAGTTTGACTAGCGGCTCCTACGAGCAGTACTTC.

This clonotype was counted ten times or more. CDR3 residues: CSAIGQGTPYEQYF. The CDR3 bases are TGCAGTGCTATCGGACAGGGAACACCCTACGAGCAGTACTTC. V gene TRBV20-1 combines with J gene TRBJ2-7; 8 bases agree with TRBD1. CDR3 length: 14 amino acids. CDR1 DFQATT and CDR2 SNEGSKA come from the germline V gene (reference sequence). The ends lost 4 bases at V and 2 bases at J; junction bases unmatched: 7.

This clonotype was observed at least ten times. DNA of the CDR3: TGTGCCAGCAGCGTAGCTCGGACGGTTAGGGGTAGTGAGCAGTTCTTC. Protein sequence: CASSVARTVRGSEQFF. The V call is TRBV9, the J call TRBJ2-1; possibly TRBD1 for D (5 bases). Germline V CDR1 and CDR2: SGDLS, YYNGEE. CDR3 length: 16 residues. V lost 0 bases and J lost 9, with 19 bases in between.

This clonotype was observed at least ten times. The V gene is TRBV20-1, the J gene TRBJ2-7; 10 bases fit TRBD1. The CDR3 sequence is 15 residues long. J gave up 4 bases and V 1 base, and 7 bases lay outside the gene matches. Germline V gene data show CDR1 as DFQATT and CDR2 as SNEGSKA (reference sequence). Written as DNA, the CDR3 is TGCAGTGCTAGAGGGGATGACAGGGGGCTTTACGAGCAGTACTTC. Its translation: CSARGDDRGLYEQYF.

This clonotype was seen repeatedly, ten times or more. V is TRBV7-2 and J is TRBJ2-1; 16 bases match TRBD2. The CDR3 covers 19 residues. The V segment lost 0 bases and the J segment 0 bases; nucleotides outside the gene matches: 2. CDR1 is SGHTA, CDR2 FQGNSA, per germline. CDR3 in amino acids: CASSLAGTSGGASYNEQFF. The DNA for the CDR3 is TGTGCCAGCAGCTTAGCCGGGACTAGCGGGGGGGCCTCCTACAATGAGCAGTTCTTC.

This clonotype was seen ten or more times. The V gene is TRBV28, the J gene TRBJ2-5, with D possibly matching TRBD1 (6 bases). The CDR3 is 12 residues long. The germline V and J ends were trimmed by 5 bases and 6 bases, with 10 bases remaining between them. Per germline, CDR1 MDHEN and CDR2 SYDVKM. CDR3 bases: TGTGCCAGCAGTACACAGGGAAAGACCCAGTACTTC. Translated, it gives CASSTQGKTQYF. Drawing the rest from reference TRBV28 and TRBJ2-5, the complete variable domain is DVKVTQSSRYLVKRTGEKVFLECVQDMDHENMFWYRQDPGLGLRLIYFSYDVKMKEKGDIPEGYSVSREKKERFSLILESASTNQTSMYLCASSTQGKTQYFGPGTRLLVL.

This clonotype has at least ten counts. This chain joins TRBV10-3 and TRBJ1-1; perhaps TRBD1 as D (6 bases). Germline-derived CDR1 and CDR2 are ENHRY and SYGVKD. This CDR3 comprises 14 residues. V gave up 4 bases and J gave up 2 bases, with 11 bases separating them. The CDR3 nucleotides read TGTGCCATCAGTGGAGGGGGACCTAACACTGAAGCTTTCTTT. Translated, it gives CAISGGGPNTEAFF.

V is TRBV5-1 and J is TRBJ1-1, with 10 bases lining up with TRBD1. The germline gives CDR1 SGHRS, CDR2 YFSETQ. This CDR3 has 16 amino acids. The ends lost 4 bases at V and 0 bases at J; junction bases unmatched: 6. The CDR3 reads CASSPLTGGLNTEAFF. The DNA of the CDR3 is TGCGCCAGCAGCCCATTGACAGGGGGCCTGAACACTGAAGCTTTCTTT.

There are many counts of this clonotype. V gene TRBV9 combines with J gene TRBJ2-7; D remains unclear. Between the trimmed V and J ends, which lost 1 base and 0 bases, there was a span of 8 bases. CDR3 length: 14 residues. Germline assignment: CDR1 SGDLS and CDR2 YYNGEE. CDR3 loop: CASSVLGSSYEQYF. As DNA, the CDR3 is TGTGCCAGCAGCGTACTGGGCAGCTCCTACGAGCAGTACTTC.

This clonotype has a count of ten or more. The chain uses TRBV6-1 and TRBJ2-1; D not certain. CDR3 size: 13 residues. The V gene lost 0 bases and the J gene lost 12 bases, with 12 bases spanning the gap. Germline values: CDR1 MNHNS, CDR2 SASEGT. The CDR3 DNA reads TGTGCCAGCAGTGAAGCGCGAGGTTACAGGCAGTTCTTC. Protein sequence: CASSEARGYRQFF.

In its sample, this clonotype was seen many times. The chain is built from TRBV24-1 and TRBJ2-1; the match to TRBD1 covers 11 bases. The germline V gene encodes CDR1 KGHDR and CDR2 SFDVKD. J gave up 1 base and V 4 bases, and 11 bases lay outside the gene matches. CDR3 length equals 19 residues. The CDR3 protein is CATSEVLGQGARSYNEQFF. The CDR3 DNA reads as TGTGCCACCAGTGAAGTCCTTGGACAGGGGGCTAGGTCCTACAATGAGCAGTTCTTC.

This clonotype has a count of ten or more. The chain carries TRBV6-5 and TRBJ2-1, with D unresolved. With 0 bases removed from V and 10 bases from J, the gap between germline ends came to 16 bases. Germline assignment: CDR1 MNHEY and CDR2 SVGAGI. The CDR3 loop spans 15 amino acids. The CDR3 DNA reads TGTGCCAGCAGTTACTCCCCGGTCATCCAGGCCGAGCAGTTCTTC. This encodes CASSYSPVIQAEQFF.

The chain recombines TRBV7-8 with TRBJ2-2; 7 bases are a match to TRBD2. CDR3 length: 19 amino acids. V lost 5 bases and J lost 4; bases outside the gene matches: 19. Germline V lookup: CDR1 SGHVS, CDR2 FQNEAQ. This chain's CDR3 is CASSPSGPLGQRGTGELFF. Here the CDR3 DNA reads TGTGCCAGCAGCCCCAGCGGGCCACTAGGCCAGCGGGGCACCGGGGAGCTGTTTTTT.

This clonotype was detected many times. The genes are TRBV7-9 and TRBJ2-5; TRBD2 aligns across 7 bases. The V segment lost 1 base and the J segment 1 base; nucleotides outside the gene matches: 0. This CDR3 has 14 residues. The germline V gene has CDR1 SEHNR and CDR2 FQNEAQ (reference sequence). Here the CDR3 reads CASSLGGGQETQYF. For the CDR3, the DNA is TGTGCCAGCAGCTTAGGGGGGGGCCAAGAGACCCAGTACTTC.